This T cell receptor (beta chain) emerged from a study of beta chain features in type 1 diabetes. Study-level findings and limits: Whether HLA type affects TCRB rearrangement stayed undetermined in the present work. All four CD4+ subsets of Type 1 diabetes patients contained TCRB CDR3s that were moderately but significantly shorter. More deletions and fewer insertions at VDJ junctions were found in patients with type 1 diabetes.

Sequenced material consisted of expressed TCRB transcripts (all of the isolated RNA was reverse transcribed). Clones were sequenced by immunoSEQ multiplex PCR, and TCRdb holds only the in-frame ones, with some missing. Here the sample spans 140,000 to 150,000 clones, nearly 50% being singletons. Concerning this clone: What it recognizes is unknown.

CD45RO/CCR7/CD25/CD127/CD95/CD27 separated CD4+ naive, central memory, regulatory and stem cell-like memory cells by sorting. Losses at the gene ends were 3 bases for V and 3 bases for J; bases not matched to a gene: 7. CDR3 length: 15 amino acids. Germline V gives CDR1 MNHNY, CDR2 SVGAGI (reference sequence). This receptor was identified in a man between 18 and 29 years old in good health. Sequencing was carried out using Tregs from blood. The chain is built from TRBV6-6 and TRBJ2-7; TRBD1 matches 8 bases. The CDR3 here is CASSYATGASYEQYF. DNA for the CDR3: TGTGCCAGCAGTTATGCGACAGGGGCCAGCTACGAGCAGTACTTC.